Following are 13 T cell receptor beta chains from one sample sequenced in a study of blood T cell repertoires in COVID-19 (dated by TCRdb to 2020 to 2022). Library construction relied on the immunoSEQ multiplex PCR assay. As stored in TCRdb, this immuneACCESS dataset retains in-frame rearrangements with V and J assigned. A fraction of the clones does not appear; measured against another copy, unresolved V genes explain less than half of the discrepancy, and the remainder lacks a known reason. For this sample the table gives some 170,000 clones, of which 85% to 90% were detected only once. Approximately 13% of the sample belongs to the ten largest clones. Sequences were obtained from peripheral blood. The receptors here all came from a woman in her sixties or seventies with COVID-19, enrolled during active disease.

This sequence joins TRBV5-1 and TRBJ1-1; D perhaps matches TRBD1 (5 bases). The CDR3 has 15 amino acids. Germline V lookup: CDR1 SGHRS, CDR2 YFSETQ. The V end was cut by 3 bases, the J end by 3 bases, with 15 bases between. The chain's CDR3 is CASSSEWGEDTEAFF. CDR3 DNA: TGCGCCAGCAGCTCAGAGTGGGGGGAGGACACTGAAGCTTTCTTT.

This sequence joins TRBV27 and TRBJ2-7, with D possibly matching TRBD2 (6 bases). Germline CDR1 is MNHEY and CDR2 is SMNVEV (reference sequence). V dropped 3 bases and J dropped 2 bases, with 23 bases sitting between them. The CDR3 is 18 amino acids. CDR3 coding DNA: TGTGCCAGCAGTTTGTTGACTCCAGGGAGGCTTGCGGCCTACGAGCAGTACTTC. Protein product: CASSLLTPGRLAAYEQYF.

The V call is TRBV5-5, the J call TRBJ2-1, with TRBD2 identical over 7 bases. The CDR3 runs to 15 residues. Trimming at V came to 0 bases and at J to 8 bases, leaving 8 bases not matched to a gene. Germline V gene sequence: CDR1 SGHKS, CDR2 YYEKEE (reference sequence). In DNA, the CDR3 is TGTGCCAGCAGCTTGGCACGGGAGGTGGGGTATGAGCAGTTCTTC. Translation gives CASSLAREVGYEQFF.

The V and J genes are TRBV6-1 and TRBJ1-1; no definite D call. CDR3 size: 14 residues. Germline V CDR1 and CDR2: MNHNS, SASEGT. V was clipped by 3 bases and J by 0 bases, with 8 bases between them. The CDR3 region is CASSERFMNTEAFF. As DNA, the CDR3 is TGTGCCAGCAGTGAGCGGTTCATGAACACTGAAGCTTTCTTT.

Here the CDR3 reads CASSFEGGREQYF. In DNA, the CDR3 is TGTGCCAGCAGCTTTGAGGGAGGGAGGGAGCAGTACTTC. The chain combines TRBV7-2 with TRBJ2-7, with TRBD2 identical over 7 bases. The CDR3 covers 13 residues. The V gene's germline CDR1 is SGHTA and CDR2 FQGNSA. Trimming cost V 3 bases and J 7 bases; bases outside gene matches: 6.

The V and J genes are TRBV7-3 and TRBJ1-1, with D maybe TRBD1 (5 bases). The germline V gene encodes CDR1 SGHTA and CDR2 FQGTGA. The CDR3 covers 13 residues. With 3 bases removed from V and 4 bases from J, the gap between germline ends came to 9 bases. CDR3 sequence reads: CASSFGGITEAFF. The CDR3 DNA follows: TGTGCCAGCAGCTTCGGGGGTATCACTGAAGCTTTCTTT.

V gene TRBV3-1 (or the pseudogene TRBV3-2) combines with J gene TRBJ2-7; 13 bases match TRBD2. Losses at the gene ends were 1 base for V and 3 bases for J; bases not matched to a gene: 3. The V gene's germline CDR1 is LGHDT and CDR2 YNNKEL (reference sequence). The CDR3 sequence is 16 residues long. The CDR3, as DNA: TGTGCCAGCAGCCAAGGGACTAGCGGGAGTAACTACGAGCAGTACTTC. Its protein is CASSQGTSGSNYEQYF.

V usage is TRBV30 and J usage is TRBJ1-5, with a possible D match to TRBD1 (6 bases). The CDR3 loop spans 15 amino acids. V lost 0 bases and J 0 bases, leaving 9 bases between the germline ends. Germline CDR1 GTSNPN, CDR2 SVGIG (reference sequence). The CDR3 sequence: CAWSVGAASNQPQHF. CDR3 in DNA: TGTGCCTGGAGTGTGGGGGCAGCTAGCAATCAGCCCCAGCATTTT. Using reference TRBV30 and TRBJ1-5 for the parts outside the CDR3, the full variable domain is SQTIHQWPATLVQPVGSPLSLECTVEGTSNPNLYWYRQAAGRGLQLLFYSVGIGQISSEVPQNLSASRPQDRQFILSSKKLLLSDSGFYLCAWSVGAASNQPQHFGDGTRLSIL.

The chain carries TRBV30 and TRBJ2-1; possible D gene TRBD2, 5 bases. The germline CDR1 and CDR2 sequences are GTSNPN and SVGIG (reference sequence). V was shortened by 3 bases and J by 0 bases, with 9 bases between the two germline ends. The CDR3 extends over 14 amino acids. The CDR3, as DNA: TGTGCCTGGAGCCGGGGTTCCTCCTACAATGAGCAGTTCTTC. Translated, it gives CAWSRGSSYNEQFF.

V usage is TRBV5-1 and J usage is TRBJ2-1; 9 bases line up with TRBD2. Trimming took 0 bases from V and 4 from J; bases not matched to a gene: 5. The V gene's germline CDR1 is SGHRS and CDR2 YFSETQ. The CDR3 contains 16 residues. CDR3 in amino acids: CASSLVRSGSYNEQFF. The DNA of the CDR3 is TGCGCCAGCAGCTTGGTACGTAGCGGGAGTTACAATGAGCAGTTCTTC. Based on the CDR3 plus reference TRBV5-1 and TRBJ2-1, the full variable domain is KAGVTQTPRYLIKTRGQQVTLSCSPISGHRSVSWYQQTPGQGLQFLFEYFSETQRNKGNFPGRFSGRQFSNSRSEMNVSTLELGDSALYLCASSLVRSGSYNEQFFGPGTRLTVL.

This chain connects TRBV4-1 to TRBJ1-5, with TRBD1 identical over 8 bases. From germline, CDR1 is MGHRA and CDR2 YSYEKL. The V gene end was trimmed by 1 base and the J gene end by 9 bases; junction bases not matched to a gene: 11. The CDR3 has 16 residues. CDR3: CASSQVLQDRVTPQHF. CDR3 nucleotide sequence: TGCGCCAGCAGCCAAGTTTTACAGGACAGGGTTACGCCCCAGCATTTT.

The CDR3 here is CASRDPGTSGRLDEQFF. For the CDR3, the DNA is TGTGCCAGCAGAGACCCCGGGACTAGCGGCCGCCTGGATGAGCAGTTCTTC. The V call is TRBV2, the J call TRBJ2-1, with TRBD2 identical over 11 bases. This CDR3 has 17 residues. V gave up 6 bases and J gave up 8 bases; unmatched junction bases: 15. The germline V gene has CDR1 SNHLY and CDR2 FYNNEI.

This clone came up a few times. This sequence joins TRBV18 and TRBJ2-7; D may be TRBD2 (6 bases). Between the trimmed V and J ends, which lost 5 bases and 4 bases, there was a span of 12 bases. CDR3 length: 13 residues. Germline lookup yields CDR1 KGHSH and CDR2 LQKENI. The CDR3 nucleotides read TGTGCCAGCTCAAGGGAGGAGGGTTACGAGCAGTACTTC. It encodes CASSREEGYEQYF.